This T cell receptor beta chain was retrieved from a study of T cells in women clearing cervical HPV infection. Study as a whole: Controls' single incident HPV16 infection cleared within 12 months without precancer. HLA type could not be excluded as a confounder. Study results and caveats: CIN3+ cases had significantly higher TCR richness than controls; evenness did not differ.

Some clones are missing from TCRdb's copy, which holds only in-frame ones; the method was immunoSEQ multiplex PCR. In total, the table holds around 39,000 clones. A remark on this clone: Its antigen remains unidentified. The read gets to within 3 residues of the CDR3 end, and the germline J gene fills in the rest.

Looked up from germline, CDR1 is DFQATT and CDR2 is SNEGSKA (reference sequence). V was pared by 6 bases and J by 3 bases, with 10 bases of the junction left unmatched. The CDR3 contains 14 residues. All donors had a single incident cervical HPV16 infection, not prevalent. Sequenced material: blood buffy coat. The receptor's source is a woman aged 18 to 75 with a cervical HPV16 infection that either progressed to CIN3+ or cleared (not recorded which). This sequence joins TRBV20-1 and TRBJ2-7, with 8 bases lining up with TRBD2. CDR3 DNA (partial): TGCAGTGCGAGAAGAGCGGGGGAAAGCTACGAG. Translated, it gives CSARRAGESYE. The entire CDR3 reads CSARRAGESYEQYF.